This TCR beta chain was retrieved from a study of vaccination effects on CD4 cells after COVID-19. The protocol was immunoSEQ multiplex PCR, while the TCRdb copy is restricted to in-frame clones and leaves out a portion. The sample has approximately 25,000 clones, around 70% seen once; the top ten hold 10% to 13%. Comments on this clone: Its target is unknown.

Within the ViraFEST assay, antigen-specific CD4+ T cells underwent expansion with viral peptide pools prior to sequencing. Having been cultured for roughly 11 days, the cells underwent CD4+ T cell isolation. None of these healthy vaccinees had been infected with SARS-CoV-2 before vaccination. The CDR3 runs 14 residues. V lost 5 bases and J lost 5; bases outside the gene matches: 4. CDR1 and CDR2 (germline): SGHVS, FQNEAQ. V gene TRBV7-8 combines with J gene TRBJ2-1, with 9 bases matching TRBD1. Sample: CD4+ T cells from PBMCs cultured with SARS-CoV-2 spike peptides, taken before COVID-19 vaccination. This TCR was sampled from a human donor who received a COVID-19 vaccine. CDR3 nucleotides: TGTGCCAGCAGCACAAGGACAGGGGACAATGAGCAGTTCTTC. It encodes CASSTRTGDNEQFF. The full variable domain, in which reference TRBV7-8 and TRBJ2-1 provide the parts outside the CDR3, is GAGVSQSPRYKVAKRGQDVALRCDPISGHVSLFWYQQALGQGPEFLTYFQNEAQLDKSGLPSDRFFAERPEGSVSTLKIQRTQQEDSAVYLCASSTRTGDNEQFFGPGTRLTVL.